This T cell receptor (beta chain) is from a study of shared T cell receptors in the human thymus. Germline V gives CDR1 SGDLS, CDR2 YYNGEE. The CDR3 covers 20 residues. V dropped 4 bases and J dropped 2; count of bases not matched to a gene: 19. Sequencing used immunoSEQ multiplex PCR; TCRdb keeps in-frame clones, though not all of them. In the table there are roughly 660,000 clones, roughly 90% of which are singletons. The same specimen was also included in a second study, on human thymus T cells. That report adds: Thymus tissue was removed during corrective cardiac surgery. In thymic and blood repertoires alike, V and J usage looked biased.

Sequencing used thymocytes. The receptor's source is a boy under two years old with a congenital heart defect. J is TRBJ2-3 and V is TRBV9; TRBD2 matches 10 bases. The CDR3 protein is CASSSGPAGGPEATTDTQYF. The CDR3 DNA reads as TGTGCCAGCAGCAGCGGGCCAGCGGGAGGGCCCGAGGCCACCACAGATACGCAGTATTTT.